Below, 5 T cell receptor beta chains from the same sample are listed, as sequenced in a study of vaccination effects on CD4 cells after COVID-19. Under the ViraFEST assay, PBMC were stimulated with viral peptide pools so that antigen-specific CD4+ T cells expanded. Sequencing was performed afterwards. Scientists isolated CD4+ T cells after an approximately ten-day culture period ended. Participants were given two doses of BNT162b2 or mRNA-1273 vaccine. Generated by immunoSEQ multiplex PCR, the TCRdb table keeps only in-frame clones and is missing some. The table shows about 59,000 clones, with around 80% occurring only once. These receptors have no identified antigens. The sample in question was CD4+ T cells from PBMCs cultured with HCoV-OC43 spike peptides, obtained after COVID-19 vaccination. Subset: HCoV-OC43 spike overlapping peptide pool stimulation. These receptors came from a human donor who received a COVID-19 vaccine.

CDR3 sequence (DNA): TGCAGCGTTGACTTCACAGATACGCAGTATTTT. It translates to CSVDFTDTQYF. J is TRBJ2-3 and V is TRBV29-1, with D unclear. The germline V gene has CDR1 SQVTM and CDR2 ANQGSEA. The V gene lost 3 bases and the J gene lost 2 bases, with 3 bases spanning the gap. CDR3 size: 11 residues.

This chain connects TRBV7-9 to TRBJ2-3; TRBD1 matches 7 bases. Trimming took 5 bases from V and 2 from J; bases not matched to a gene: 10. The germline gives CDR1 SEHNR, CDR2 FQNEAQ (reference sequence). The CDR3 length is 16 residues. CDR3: CASSAGRGQFTDTQYF. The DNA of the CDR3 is TGTGCCAGCAGCGCCGGACGGGGACAGTTCACAGATACGCAGTATTTT.

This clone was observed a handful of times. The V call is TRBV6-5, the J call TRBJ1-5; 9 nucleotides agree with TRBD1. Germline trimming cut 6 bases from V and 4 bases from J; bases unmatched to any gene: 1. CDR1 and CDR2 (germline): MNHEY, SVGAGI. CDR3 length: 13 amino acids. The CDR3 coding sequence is TGTGCCAGCAGAGGACAGGGGAATCAGCCCCAGCATTTT. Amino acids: CASRGQGNQPQHF.

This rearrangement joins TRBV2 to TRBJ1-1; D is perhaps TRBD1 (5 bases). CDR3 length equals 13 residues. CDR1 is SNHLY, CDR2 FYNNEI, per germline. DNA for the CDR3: TGTGCTGGCAGTCAGGGTATGAACACTGAAGCTTTCTTT. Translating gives CAGSQGMNTEAFF.

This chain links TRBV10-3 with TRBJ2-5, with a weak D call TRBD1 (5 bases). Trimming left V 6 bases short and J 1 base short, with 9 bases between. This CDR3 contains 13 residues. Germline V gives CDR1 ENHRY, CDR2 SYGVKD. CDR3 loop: CAIRGPVQETQYF. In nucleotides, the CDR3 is TGTGCCATCAGGGGGCCAGTCCAAGAGACCCAGTACTTC.